One TCR beta chain is described in this entry. The CDR3 does not close with the conserved phenylalanine or tryptophan, likely indicating a read error. RNA transcripts yielded amplified TCR beta CDR3 regions. The TCR CDR3 first-round RT-PCR relied on the HTBI primer set. MiXCR, run by TCRdb on the multiplex PCR reads, gives a single entry per CDR3 protein. This table holds some 620,000 distinct CDR3 sequences, roughly 15% found once. Germline CDR1 and CDR2: MDHEN and SYDVKM. The CDR3 is made up of 11 amino acids. The data derive from a study of T cells in Graves' hyperthyroidism and ophthalmopathy. Specimen: blood. This chain joins TRBV28 and TRBJ2-2; D not resolved. This TCR was sampled from a woman in her twenties or thirties with Graves' hyperthyroidism. DNA of the CDR3: TGCGCCAGCATGGGGTCCGGGGAGCTGTTTTCT. Protein sequence: CASMGSGELFS.